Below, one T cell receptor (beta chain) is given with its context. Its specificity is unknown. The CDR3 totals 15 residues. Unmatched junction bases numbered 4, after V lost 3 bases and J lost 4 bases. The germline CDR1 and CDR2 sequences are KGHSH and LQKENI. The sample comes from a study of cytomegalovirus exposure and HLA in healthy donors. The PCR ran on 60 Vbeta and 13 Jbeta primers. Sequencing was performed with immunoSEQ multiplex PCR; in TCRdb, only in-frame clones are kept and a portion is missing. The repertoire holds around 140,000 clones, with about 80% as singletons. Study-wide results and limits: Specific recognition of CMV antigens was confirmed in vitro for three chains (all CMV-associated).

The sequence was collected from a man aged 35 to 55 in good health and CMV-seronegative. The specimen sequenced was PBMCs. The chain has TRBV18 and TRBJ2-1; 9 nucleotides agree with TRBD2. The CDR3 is CASSPPAGGYNEQFF. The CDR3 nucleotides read TGTGCCAGCTCACCCCCAGCGGGGGGTTACAATGAGCAGTTCTTC.